These T cell receptor beta chains were read from a single sample in a study of type 1 regulatory T cells. For these receptors, no antigen is known. From the reads, TCRdb called clonotypes with MiXCR, one entry per CDR3 protein. The sample consists of around 14,000 distinct CDR3 sequences, about 13% of them appearing once. Sequenced input: cultured T cells, either the whole culture or a sorted T cell fraction (not recorded which). These receptor sequences come from a human donor in good health. Each CDR3 is given with its conserved first and last residue. Each record gives: clone size, J gene, V gene, D gene, CDR3 DNA, CDR3 protein. A D gene is named only where the DNA matches it firmly. Clone sizes are given selectively: once, few, many, or a class where the clone is expanded.

size: many; J: TRBJ2-7; V: TRBV12-3/TRBV12-4; D: .; DNA: TGTGCCAGCAGGTTCGGGGGCTCCTACGAGCAGTACTTC; CDR3: CASRFGGSYEQYF
size: .; J: TRBJ2-7; V: TRBV6-2/TRBV6-3; D: TRBD1; DNA: TGTGCCAGCAGTTCCTCTAGGACAGGGGGAAGAGAGCAGTACTTC; CDR3: CASSSSRTGGREQYF
size: many; J: TRBJ1-1; V: TRBV12-3/TRBV12-4; D: .; DNA: TGTGCCAGCAGTTTACCCCCAGGGGAGAATGAAGCTTTCTTT; CDR3: CASSLPPGENEAFF
size: few; J: TRBJ1-5; V: TRBV28; D: .; DNA: TGTGCCAGCAGTACCCCGTGGGACGGGGGCAATCAGCCCCAGCATTTT; CDR3: CASSTPWDGGNQPQHF
size: many; J: TRBJ2-1; V: TRBV7-2; D: .; DNA: TGTGCCAGCAGCTTTGACTGGAATGAGCAGTTCTTC; CDR3: CASSFDWNEQFF
size: .; J: TRBJ2-5; V: TRBV12-3/TRBV12-4; D: .; DNA: TGTGCCAGCAGAGCTAGCAGCCAAGAGACCCAGTACTTC; CDR3: CASRASSQETQYF
size: medium-sized; J: TRBJ2-1; V: TRBV7-2; D: .; DNA: TGTGCCAGCAGCTTAGGGCTAGGGAACGTCAATGAGCAGTTCTTC; CDR3: CASSLGLGNVNEQFF
size: .; J: TRBJ1-1; V: TRBV5-1; D: .; DNA: TGCGCCAGCAGCTGGGGAACAGGGAACACTGAAGCTTTCTTT; CDR3: CASSWGTGNTEAFF
size: .; J: TRBJ2-2; V: TRBV7-8; D: TRBD2; DNA: TGTGCCAGCACCCAGCCGGGGGGTTTCACCGGGGAGCTGTTTTTT; CDR3: CASTQPGGFTGELFF
size: many; J: TRBJ2-2; V: TRBV5-1; D: .; DNA: TGCGCCAGCAGCTTGAGTGCCGGGGAGCTGTTTTTT; CDR3: CASSLSAGELFF
size: many; J: TRBJ2-1; V: TRBV7-2; D: .; DNA: TGTGCCAGCAGCTTTAACTCCCTCAATGAGCAGTTCTTC; CDR3: CASSFNSLNEQFF
size: medium-sized; J: TRBJ2-3; V: TRBV5-1; D: TRBD2; DNA: TGCGCCAGCAAGGGTCTTGCGGGAGGCTCAGATACGCAGTATTTT; CDR3: CASKGLAGGSDTQYF
size: many; J: TRBJ1-1; V: TRBV27; D: TRBD1; DNA: TGTGCCAGCAGTTTATTCCAGGGGGGAATCACTGAAGCTTTCTTT; CDR3: CASSLFQGGITEAFF
size: many; J: TRBJ1-4; V: TRBV20-1; D: TRBD1; DNA: TGCAGTGCTCACCCGACAGGGAAGGGACGAGTGTTTTTT; CDR3: CSAHPTGKGRVFF
size: .; J: TRBJ2-1; V: TRBV5-1; D: TRBD2; DNA: TGCGCCAGCAGCCCGGGACTAGCGGGAGACAATGAGCAGTTCTTC; CDR3: CASSPGLAGDNEQFF
size: many; J: TRBJ1-1; V: TRBV5-1; D: .; DNA: TGCGCCAGCAGCTTGGTGGGGGACACTGAAGCTTTCTTT; CDR3: CASSLVGDTEAFF
size: .; J: TRBJ2-7; V: TRBV7-8; D: .; DNA: TGTGCCAGCAGCTTCGGGATAATTCACGAGCAGTACTTC; CDR3: CASSFGIIHEQYF
size: .; J: TRBJ2-2; V: TRBV5-1; D: TRBD2; DNA: TGCGCCAGCAGCTTGGGGCTAGCGGGAGGCTCCGGGGAGCTGTTTTTT; CDR3: CASSLGLAGGSGELFF
size: many; J: TRBJ1-6; V: TRBV20-1; D: .; DNA: TGCAGTGCTAGATTTGTGAATTCACCCCTCCACTTT; CDR3: CSARFVNSPLHF
size: few; J: TRBJ2-1; V: TRBV27; D: .; DNA: TGTGCCAGCAGACGGCGGGTTGAATTGGATGAGCAGTTCTTC; CDR3: CASRRRVELDEQFF
size: many; J: TRBJ1-1; V: TRBV20-1; D: .; DNA: TGCAGTGCCTGGTGGCAGCCGAACACTGAAGCTTTCTTT; CDR3: CSAWWQPNTEAFF
size: few; J: TRBJ2-7; V: TRBV7-2; D: TRBD2; DNA: TGTGCCAGCAGCTTAGGGGGAGGGAGCGGTTGGGAGCAGTACTTC; CDR3: CASSLGGGSGWEQYF
size: .; J: TRBJ2-2; V: TRBV5-1; D: TRBD2; DNA: TGCGCCAGCAGCTTGGCCCTAGCGGCAGCCACCGGGGAGCTGTTTTTT; CDR3: CASSLALAAATGELFF
size: many; J: TRBJ1-2; V: TRBV9; D: .; DNA: TGTGCCAGCAGCGTAGATTGGGAAAGTGGCTACACCTTC; CDR3: CASSVDWESGYTF
size: many; J: TRBJ2-1; V: TRBV12-3/TRBV12-4; D: .; DNA: TGTGCCAGCAGCTTTAACAATGAGCAGTTCTTC; CDR3: CASSFNNEQFF
size: few; J: TRBJ2-7; V: TRBV27; D: .; DNA: TGTGCCAGCAGGAGGCTTGAATCGCAGGGGGGCGAGCAGTACTTC; CDR3: CASRRLESQGGEQYF
size: many; J: TRBJ1-2; V: TRBV9; D: .; DNA: TGTGCCAGCAGCGTAGGCAGGGTCGGTGAGGATGGCTACACCTTC; CDR3: CASSVGRVGEDGYTF
size: many; J: TRBJ1-1; V: TRBV7-9; D: .; DNA: TGTGCCAGCAGCCGAGACACAGACACTGAAGCTTTCTTT; CDR3: CASSRDTDTEAFF
size: many; J: TRBJ2-7; V: TRBV20-1; D: .; DNA: TGCAGTGCATCCGGGACGGACTACGAGCAGTACTTC; CDR3: CSASGTDYEQYF
size: .; J: TRBJ2-3; V: TRBV7-3; D: TRBD2; DNA: TGTGCCAGCAGCTTACAGGGCGGGAGGGGATTGGATACGCAGTATTTT; CDR3: CASSLQGGRGLDTQYF
size: many; J: TRBJ1-3; V: TRBV7-2; D: .; DNA: TGTGCCAGCAGCTTTGGCGGCGGGGCGGGAAACACCATATATTTT; CDR3: CASSFGGGAGNTIYF
size: many; J: TRBJ2-2; V: TRBV6-5; D: .; DNA: TGTGCCAGCAGCCACCGAAGGGCTTTGTACGCCGGGGAGCTGTTTTTT; CDR3: CASSHRRALYAGELFF
size: few; J: TRBJ2-5; V: TRBV7-3; D: .; DNA: TGTGCCAGCAGCTTACAGGGGCGGGAGACCCAGTACTTC; CDR3: CASSLQGRETQYF
size: many; J: TRBJ1-1; V: TRBV7-6; D: .; DNA: TGTGCCAGCAGCTTAGTTGGGGCGGGGGTCGGTGCTGAAGCTTTCTTT; CDR3: CASSLVGAGVGAEAFF
size: many; J: TRBJ2-7; V: TRBV29-1; D: .; DNA: TGCAGCGTTGAACATCCTCCGGGTTACGAGCAGTACTTC; CDR3: CSVEHPPGYEQYF
size: many; J: TRBJ1-1; V: TRBV6-1; D: TRBD1; DNA: TGTGCCAGCAGCCTGACAGGGGATGGAACTGAAGCTTTCTTT; CDR3: CASSLTGDGTEAFF
size: many; J: TRBJ2-7; V: TRBV12-3/TRBV12-4; D: TRBD2; DNA: TGTGCCAGCAGAACTAGCGGTGGCTCCTACGAGCAGTACTTC; CDR3: CASRTSGGSYEQYF
size: many; J: TRBJ2-5; V: TRBV20-1; D: .; DNA: TGCAGTGCTCTCCCTCAGGACTTAAAAGAGACCCAGTACTTC; CDR3: CSALPQDLKETQYF
size: medium-sized; J: TRBJ1-5; V: TRBV3-1; D: .; DNA: TGTGCCAGCAGCCAAGCAGGGTTGGGCAATCAGCCCCAGCATTTT; CDR3: CASSQAGLGNQPQHF
size: .; J: TRBJ2-5; V: TRBV5-1; D: .; DNA: TGCGCCAGCAGCTTGGAGGCAGGCGACTATGAGACCCAGTACTTC; CDR3: CASSLEAGDYETQYF
size: many; J: TRBJ2-7; V: TRBV27; D: .; DNA: TGTGCCAGCAGTTTAAGGTTCGGGGAGCAGTACTTC; CDR3: CASSLRFGEQYF
size: .; J: TRBJ2-2; V: TRBV19; D: TRBD2; DNA: TGTGCCAGTAGTACACATAGCGGGAGTAGCACCGGGGAGCTGTTTTTT; CDR3: CASSTHSGSSTGELFF
size: .; J: TRBJ2-3; V: TRBV18; D: TRBD2; DNA: TGTGCCAGCTCACCAGGCGGGAGAAATTCAGATACGCAGTATTTT; CDR3: CASSPGGRNSDTQYF
size: many; J: TRBJ2-1; V: TRBV4-2; D: .; DNA: TGTGCCAGCAGCCCGGGGGCGGGAACCTACAATGAGCAGTTCTTC; CDR3: CASSPGAGTYNEQFF
size: many; J: TRBJ1-1; V: TRBV5-1; D: .; DNA: TGCGCCAGCAGCTTGGAGGGGACAAACACTGAAGCTTTCTTT; CDR3: CASSLEGTNTEAFF
size: .; J: TRBJ2-6; V: TRBV30; D: .; DNA: TGTGCCTGGAGTACGCCAGGGACGTCTGGGGCCAACGTCCTGACTTTC; CDR3: CAWSTPGTSGANVLTF
size: .; J: TRBJ1-4; V: TRBV5-5; D: .; DNA: TGTGCCAGCAGTCGTTGGGGCGGACTAGATGAAAAACTGTTTTTT; CDR3: CASSRWGGLDEKLFF
size: few; J: TRBJ2-7; V: TRBV20-1; D: .; DNA: TGCAGTGCTGGACGGCAGGGGGGACTATCCTACGAGCAGTACTTC; CDR3: CSAGRQGGLSYEQYF
size: .; J: TRBJ2-7; V: TRBV4-3; D: .; DNA: TGCGCCAGCAGCCAAGATTCCGGGTGGGGGAACGAGCAGTACTTC; CDR3: CASSQDSGWGNEQYF
size: .; J: TRBJ2-1; V: TRBV4-2; D: .; DNA: TGTGCCAGCAGCCAAACCGGGACCTCTAAAACGGATGAGCAGTTCTTC; CDR3: CASSQTGTSKTDEQFF
size: .; J: TRBJ2-2; V: TRBV15; D: .; DNA: TGTGCCACCAGCAGAGTAGTCGGGGAGCTGTTTTTT; CDR3: CATSRVVGELFF
size: many; J: TRBJ2-1; V: TRBV7-6; D: TRBD2; DNA: TGTGCCAGCAGCTTAAGCAGCGGGAGGCCCCGCAATGAGCAGTTCTTC; CDR3: CASSLSSGRPRNEQFF
size: medium-sized; J: TRBJ2-1; V: TRBV20-1; D: TRBD2; DNA: TGCAGTGCTAGTCAAGCGGGAGGTCCCAATGAGCAGTTCTTC; CDR3: CSASQAGGPNEQFF
size: few; J: TRBJ1-1; V: TRBV7-3; D: .; DNA: TGTGCCAGCAGCACCGGGGAGTTGAACACTGAAGCTTTCTTT; CDR3: CASSTGELNTEAFF
size: .; J: TRBJ2-7; V: TRBV29-1; D: .; DNA: TGCAGCGTCGGGACCCACAGGGCCTACGAGCAGTACTTC; CDR3: CSVGTHRAYEQYF
size: many; J: TRBJ2-3; V: TRBV7-9; D: TRBD1; DNA: TGTGCCAGCAGCCCGGGACAGGGTGGAGATACGCAGTATTTT; CDR3: CASSPGQGGDTQYF
size: few; J: TRBJ2-1; V: TRBV20-1; D: .; DNA: TGCAGTGCTACTCCCGGGACTCCCTTCGCCTACAATGAGCAGTTCTTC; CDR3: CSATPGTPFAYNEQFF
size: few; J: TRBJ2-7; V: TRBV7-9; D: TRBD2; DNA: TGTGCCAGCAGCTTAGGAGGCGGGAGCGCCTACGAGCAGTACTTC; CDR3: CASSLGGGSAYEQYF
size: many; J: TRBJ2-2; V: TRBV7-6; D: .; DNA: TGTGCCAGCAGCTTTCTGGTTAACACCGGGGAGCTGTTTTTT; CDR3: CASSFLVNTGELFF
size: many; J: TRBJ2-3; V: TRBV12-3/TRBV12-4; D: .; DNA: TGTGCCAGCACAATAAACCCCACAGATACGCAGTATTTT; CDR3: CASTINPTDTQYF